This T cell receptor (beta chain) was sequenced for a study of blood T cells in healthy people across ages. In the study overall: Capture via template switching afforded approximately one barcoded beta molecule per two T cells.

Healthy Caucasian individuals from Russia aged roughly 6 to 90 served as donors. Together with a sample-barcoded 5' primer, a J-beta primer mix was included in a second PCR lasting about 6 to 11 cycles. MiXCR, run by TCRdb on the 5' RACE reads, gives a single entry per CDR3 protein. The data contain fewer than 600,000 distinct CDR3 sequences, over 25% of them singletons. The germline V gene encodes CDR1 MNHEY and CDR2 SMNVEV (reference sequence). Trimming removed 7 bases at V and 2 bases at J, with 15 bases between. The CDR3 has 15 residues. The same sample was also used in a study of T cells of mothers and their children. That paper states: Per mother, over 9 million TCR beta CDR3 reads were obtained; per child, approximately 3 million.

This clonotype was obtained from a boy under 10 years old in good health. Source material: blood. The V call is TRBV27, the J call TRBJ2-1; unclear D gene. CDR3 coding DNA: TGTGCCAGCAAACTAAGCGAAAACACCTACAATGAGCAGTTCTTC. Protein sequence: CASKLSENTYNEQFF.